This T cell receptor beta chain came from a study of T cells after posttransplantation cyclophosphamide. This clone was seen at least ten times. Trimming cost V 4 bases and J 2 bases, with 10 bases left between them. Germline CDR1 SGHRS, CDR2 YFSETQ. This CDR3 region has 14 residues. Clones were read by immunoSEQ multiplex PCR, and TCRdb kept only the in-frame ones, dropping some. Sampling found 44,000 or so clones, none seen once. The chain couples TRBV5-1 to TRBJ1-3; D is perhaps TRBD1 (5 bases). This sequence originates from a man between 40 and 49 years old in good health, CMV-negative, and a related stem cell transplant donor. Input material: PBMCs. The CDR3 protein is CASSPTGAGNTIYF. The CDR3 nucleotides read TGCGCCAGCAGCCCCACAGGAGCTGGAAACACCATATATTTT.